Listed below are T cell receptor beta chains from one sample, sequenced in a study of T cell repertoires in cytomegalovirus infection. MiXCR, applied by TCRdb to the reads, yields one record per CDR3 protein. The table has about 920,000 distinct CDR3 sequences, 31% seen once. Their antigens remain unidentified. The sample consisted of cultured CD8+ T cells from PBMCs, taken from culture after CMV antigen stimulation. The receptors were sampled from a human donor in good health (CMV status not recorded). Some clones in this sample may be carry-over from other donors' samples. CDR3s include the opening cysteine and the closing phenylalanine or tryptophan.

CDR3	V	J
CASRSEFSHTEAFF	TRBV7-8	TRBJ1-1
CASRAGVNTGELFF	TRBV7-2	TRBJ2-2
CASSLAGQGLGNTIYF	TRBV13	TRBJ1-3
CATSRDLGHRAYNEQFF	TRBV15	TRBJ2-1
CASSWTGVVAGELFF	TRBV27	TRBJ2-2
CSSTGGWGEAFF	TRBV29-1	TRBJ1-1
CASSLPLLAGGYNNEQFF	TRBV7-2	TRBJ2-1
CAIPSGATDTQYF	TRBV2	TRBJ2-3
CASYTGSSSAFF	TRBV19	TRBJ1-1
CASRTRDSYNEQFF	TRBV7-9	TRBJ2-1
CASSQGGVTEAFF	TRBV4-2	TRBJ1-1
CASSESGRTGGNLDYPFYGYTF	TRBV2	TRBJ1-2
CASSVGTDHNSPLHF	TRBV9	TRBJ1-6
CASTQMGNTGELFF	TRBV6-1	TRBJ2-2
CASSLAPSTGGGYTF	TRBV7-2	TRBJ1-2
CASAETSTDTQYF	TRBV6-1	TRBJ2-3
CASSPGQGARKGYTF	TRBV5-1	TRBJ1-2
CASSLLGFGGELFF	TRBV27	TRBJ2-2
CAIRERTGENTEAFF	TRBV10-3	TRBJ1-1
CASSQSGTGWIYEQYF	TRBV12-3/TRBV12-4	TRBJ2-7
CASSIYGNQPQHF	TRBV19	TRBJ1-5
CASSRGQEPYEQYF	TRBV5-1	TRBJ2-7
CASSEWGLAGDFSYEQYF	TRBV6-1	TRBJ2-7
CASSLVQRGSSYNEQFF	TRBV7-8	TRBJ2-1
CASSGLGGLTGELFF	TRBV7-9	TRBJ2-2
CASSSGHRAPYGYTF	TRBV7-9	TRBJ1-2
CASSDITSSPEDVNEQFF	TRBV25-1	TRBJ2-1